This TCR beta chain was identified in a study of spatial heterogeneity in lung cancer. Across the whole study: The count of detected beta-chain sequences consistently exceeded that of alpha-chain sequences. Study-level results: Relative to follow-up, resection was when ubiquitous expanded tumor TCRs appeared more in blood.

CDR3 length equals 15 residues. The junction had 11 bases not matched to a gene; V was cut back by 10 bases and J by 7 bases. Germline lookup yields CDR1 MNHEY and CDR2 SMNVEV (reference sequence). Time point denoted: sample taken at primary tumor resection. Sequencing of whole RNA from tumor, nontumor lung or frozen PBMC involved no sorting. Each TCR cDNA molecule bore a unique molecular identifier. TCRdb recomputed calls from the 5' RACE reads with MiXCR, one row per CDR3 protein. The table records some 55,000 distinct CDR3 sequences, about 6.3% of them present only once. About this clonotype: Antigen specificity is unknown.

Here the sequenced sample was PBMCs, taken at surgery. The TCR was taken from a female donor with early-stage non-small cell lung cancer. This rearrangement joins TRBV27 to TRBJ1-5, with 12 nucleotides matching TRBD1. The CDR3 sequence: CATHPGQGAEQPQHF. In DNA form, the CDR3 reads TGTGCCACTCACCCGGGACAGGGGGCGGAACAGCCCCAGCATTTT.